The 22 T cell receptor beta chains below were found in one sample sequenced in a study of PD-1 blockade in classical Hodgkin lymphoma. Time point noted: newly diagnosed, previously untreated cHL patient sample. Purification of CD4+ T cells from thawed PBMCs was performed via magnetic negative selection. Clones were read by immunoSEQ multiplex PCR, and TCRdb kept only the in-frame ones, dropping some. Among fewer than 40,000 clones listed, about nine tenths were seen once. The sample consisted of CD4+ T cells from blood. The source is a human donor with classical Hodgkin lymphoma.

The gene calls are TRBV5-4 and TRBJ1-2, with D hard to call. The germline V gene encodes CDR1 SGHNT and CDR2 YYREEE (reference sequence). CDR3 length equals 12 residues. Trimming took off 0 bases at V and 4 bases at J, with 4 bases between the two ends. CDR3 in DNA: TGTGCCAGCAGCTTGGCCGGCTATGGCTACACCTTC. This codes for CASSLAGYGYTF.

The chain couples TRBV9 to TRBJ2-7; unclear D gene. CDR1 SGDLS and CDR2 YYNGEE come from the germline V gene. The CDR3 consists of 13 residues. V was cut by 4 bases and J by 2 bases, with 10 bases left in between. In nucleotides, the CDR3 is TGTGCCAGCAGCCCGACGGCTACCTACGAGCAGTACTTC. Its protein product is CASSPTATYEQYF.

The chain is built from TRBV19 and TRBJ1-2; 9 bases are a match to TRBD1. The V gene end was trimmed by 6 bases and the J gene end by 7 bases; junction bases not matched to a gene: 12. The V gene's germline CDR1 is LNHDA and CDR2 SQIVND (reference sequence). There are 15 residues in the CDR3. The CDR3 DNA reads TGTGCCAGTAGCAGCCGGGGACAGGGTCTCTCTGGCTACACCTTC. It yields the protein CASSSRGQGLSGYTF.

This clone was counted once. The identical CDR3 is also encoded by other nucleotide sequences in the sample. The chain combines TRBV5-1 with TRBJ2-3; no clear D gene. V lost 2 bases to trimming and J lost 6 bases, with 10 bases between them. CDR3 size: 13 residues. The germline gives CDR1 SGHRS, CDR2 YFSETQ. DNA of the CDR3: TGCGCCAGCAGCTTTTGGGGAAGGGATACGCAGTATTTT. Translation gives CASSFWGRDTQYF. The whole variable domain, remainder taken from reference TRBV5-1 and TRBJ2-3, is KAGVTQTPRYLIKTRGQQVTLSCSPISGHRSVSWYQQTPGQGLQFLFEYFSETQRNKGNFPGRFSGRQFSNSRSEMNVSTLELGDSALYLCASSFWGRDTQYFGPGTRLTVL.

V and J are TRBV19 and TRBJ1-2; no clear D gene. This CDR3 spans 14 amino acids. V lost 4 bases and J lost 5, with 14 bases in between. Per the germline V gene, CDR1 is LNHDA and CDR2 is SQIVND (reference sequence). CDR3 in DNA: TGTGCCAGTAGTACCCGGACGGGAGATTATGGCTACACCTTC. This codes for CASSTRTGDYGYTF. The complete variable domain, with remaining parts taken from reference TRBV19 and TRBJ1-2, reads DGGITQSPKYLFRKEGQNVTLSCEQNLNHDAMYWYRQDPGQGLRLIYYSQIVNDFQKGDIAEGYSVSREKKESFPLTVTSAQKNPTAFYLCASSTRTGDYGYTFGSGTRLTVV.

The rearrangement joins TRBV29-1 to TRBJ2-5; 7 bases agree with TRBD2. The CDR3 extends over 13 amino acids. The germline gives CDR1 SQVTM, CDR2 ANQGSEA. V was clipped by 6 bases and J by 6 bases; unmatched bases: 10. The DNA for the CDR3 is TGCAGCGTCGCTCCACTAGCGTCACAGACCCAGTACTTC. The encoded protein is CSVAPLASQTQYF.

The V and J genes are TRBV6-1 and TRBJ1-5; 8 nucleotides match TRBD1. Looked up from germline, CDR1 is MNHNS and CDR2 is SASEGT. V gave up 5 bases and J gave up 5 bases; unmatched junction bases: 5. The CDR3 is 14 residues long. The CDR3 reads CASSFLTGDQPQHF. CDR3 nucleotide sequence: TGTGCCAGCAGTTTCTTGACAGGGGATCAGCCCCAGCATTTT.

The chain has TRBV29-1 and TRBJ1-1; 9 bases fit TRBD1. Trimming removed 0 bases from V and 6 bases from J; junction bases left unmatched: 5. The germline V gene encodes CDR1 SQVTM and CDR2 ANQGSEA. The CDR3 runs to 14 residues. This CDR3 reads CSVEEQGAISEAFF. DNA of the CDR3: TGCAGCGTTGAAGAACAGGGGGCAATCTCTGAAGCTTTCTTT.

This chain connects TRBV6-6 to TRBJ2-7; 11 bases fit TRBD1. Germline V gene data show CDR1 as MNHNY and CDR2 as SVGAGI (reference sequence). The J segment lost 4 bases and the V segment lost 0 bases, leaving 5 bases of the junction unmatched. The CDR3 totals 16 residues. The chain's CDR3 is CASSYSRGDRGYEQYF. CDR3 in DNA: TGTGCCAGCAGTTACTCGCGGGGGGACAGGGGGTACGAGCAGTACTTC.

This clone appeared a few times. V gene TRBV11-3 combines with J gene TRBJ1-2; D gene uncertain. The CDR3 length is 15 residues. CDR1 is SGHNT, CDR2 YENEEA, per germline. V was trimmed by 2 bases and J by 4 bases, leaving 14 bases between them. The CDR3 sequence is CASSLSPAGGYGYTF. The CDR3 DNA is TGTGCCAGCAGCTTAAGCCCGGCGGGAGGCTATGGCTACACCTTC.

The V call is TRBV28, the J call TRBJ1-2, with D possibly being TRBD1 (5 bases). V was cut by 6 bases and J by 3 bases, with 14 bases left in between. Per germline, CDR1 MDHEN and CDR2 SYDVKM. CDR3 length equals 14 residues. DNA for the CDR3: TGTGCCAGCAGGGGTAAGGGGCAGGACTATGGCTACACCTTC. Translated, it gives CASRGKGQDYGYTF.

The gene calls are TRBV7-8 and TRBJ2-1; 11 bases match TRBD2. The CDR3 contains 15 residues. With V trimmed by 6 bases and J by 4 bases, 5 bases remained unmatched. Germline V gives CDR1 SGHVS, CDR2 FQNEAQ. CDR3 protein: CASRLGTSGYNEQFF. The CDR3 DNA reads TGTGCCAGCAGACTTGGGACTAGCGGATACAATGAGCAGTTCTTC. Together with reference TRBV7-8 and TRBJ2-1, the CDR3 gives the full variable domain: GAGVSQSPRYKVAKRGQDVALRCDPISGHVSLFWYQQALGQGPEFLTYFQNEAQLDKSGLPSDRFFAERPEGSVSTLKIQRTQQEDSAVYLCASRLGTSGYNEQFFGPGTRLTVL.

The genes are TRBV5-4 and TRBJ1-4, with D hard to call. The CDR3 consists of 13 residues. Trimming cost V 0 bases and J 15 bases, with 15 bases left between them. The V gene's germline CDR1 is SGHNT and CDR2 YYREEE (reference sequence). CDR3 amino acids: CASSLGQTGMMFF. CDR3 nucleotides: TGTGCCAGCAGCTTGGGTCAGACCGGTATGATGTTTTTT.

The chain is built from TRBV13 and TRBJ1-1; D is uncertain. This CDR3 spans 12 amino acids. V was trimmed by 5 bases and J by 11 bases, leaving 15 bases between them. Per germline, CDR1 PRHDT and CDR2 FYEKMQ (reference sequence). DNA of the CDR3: TGTGCCAGCAGCACCTATATCGGGGATGCTTTCTTT. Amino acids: CASSTYIGDAFF.

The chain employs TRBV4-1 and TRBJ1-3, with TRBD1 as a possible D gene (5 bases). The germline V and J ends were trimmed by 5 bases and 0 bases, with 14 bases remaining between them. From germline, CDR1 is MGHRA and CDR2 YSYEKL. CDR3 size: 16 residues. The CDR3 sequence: CASSTHRPFSGNTIYF. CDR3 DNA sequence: TGCGCCAGCAGCACCCACAGGCCATTCTCTGGAAACACCATATATTTT.

CDR3 sequence reads: CASSQGGNTIYF. The CDR3 nucleotides read TGTGCCAGCAGTCAGGGGGGAAACACCATATATTTT. The V call is TRBV28, the J call TRBJ1-3, with a tentative D call TRBD1 (6 bases). V lost 5 bases and J lost 4, with 6 bases in between. CDR1 is MDHEN, CDR2 SYDVKM, per germline. CDR3 length equals 12 residues.

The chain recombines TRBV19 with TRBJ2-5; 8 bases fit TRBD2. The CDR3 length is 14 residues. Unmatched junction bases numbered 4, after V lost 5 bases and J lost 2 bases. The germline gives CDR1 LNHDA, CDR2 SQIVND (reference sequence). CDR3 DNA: TGTGCCAGTAGTGGTAGCGGGACTCAAGAGACCCAGTACTTC. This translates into CASSGSGTQETQYF.

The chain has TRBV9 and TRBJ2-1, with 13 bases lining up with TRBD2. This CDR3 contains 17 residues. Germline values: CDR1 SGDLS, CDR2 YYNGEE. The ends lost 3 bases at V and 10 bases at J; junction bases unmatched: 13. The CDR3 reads CASSASTSGRASSEQFF. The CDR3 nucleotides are TGTGCCAGCAGCGCCTCAACTAGCGGGAGGGCCTCATCCGAGCAGTTCTTC. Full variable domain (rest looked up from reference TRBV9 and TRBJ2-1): DSGVTQTPKHLITATGQRVTLRCSPRSGDLSVYWYQQSLDQGLQFLIQYYNGEERAKGNILERFSAQQFPDLHSELNLSSLELGDSALYFCASSASTSGRASSEQFFGPGTRLTVL.

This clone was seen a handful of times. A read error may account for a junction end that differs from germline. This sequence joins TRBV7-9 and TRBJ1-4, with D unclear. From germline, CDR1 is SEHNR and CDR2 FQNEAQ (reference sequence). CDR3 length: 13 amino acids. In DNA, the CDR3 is TGTGCCAGCAGTTTAGGGATTCGTGAAAAACTGTTTTTT. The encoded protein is CASSLGIREKLFF.

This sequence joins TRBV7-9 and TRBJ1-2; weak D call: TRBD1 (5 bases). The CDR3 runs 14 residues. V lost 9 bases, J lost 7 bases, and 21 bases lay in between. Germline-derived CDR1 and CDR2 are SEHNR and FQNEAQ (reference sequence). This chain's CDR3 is CASLRGDFSAGYTF. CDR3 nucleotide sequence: TGTGCCAGTTTACGGGGCGACTTTTCGGCTGGCTACACCTTC.

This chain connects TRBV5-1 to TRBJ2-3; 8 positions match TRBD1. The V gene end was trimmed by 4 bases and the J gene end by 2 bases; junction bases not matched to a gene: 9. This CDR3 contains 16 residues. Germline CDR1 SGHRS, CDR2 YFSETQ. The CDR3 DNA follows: TGCGCCAGCAGCCTCGGACAGGGTAAATACACAGATACGCAGTATTTT. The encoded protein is CASSLGQGKYTDTQYF.

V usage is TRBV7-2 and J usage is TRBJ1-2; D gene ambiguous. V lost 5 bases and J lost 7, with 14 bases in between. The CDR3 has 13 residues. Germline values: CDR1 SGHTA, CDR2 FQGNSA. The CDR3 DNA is TGTGCCAGCAGCCGAGATGGGGTGGGTGGCTACACCTTC. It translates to CASSRDGVGGYTF.